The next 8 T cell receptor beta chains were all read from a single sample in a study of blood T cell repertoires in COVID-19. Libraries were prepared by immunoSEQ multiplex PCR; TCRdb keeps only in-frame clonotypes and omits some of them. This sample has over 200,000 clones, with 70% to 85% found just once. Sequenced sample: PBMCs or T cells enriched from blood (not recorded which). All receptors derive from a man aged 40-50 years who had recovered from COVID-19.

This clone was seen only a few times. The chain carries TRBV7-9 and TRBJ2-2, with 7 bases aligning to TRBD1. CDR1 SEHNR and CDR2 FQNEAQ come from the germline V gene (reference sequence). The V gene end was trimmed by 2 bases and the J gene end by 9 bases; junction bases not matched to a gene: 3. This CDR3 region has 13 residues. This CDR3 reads CASSLTTGRELFF. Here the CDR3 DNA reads TGTGCCAGCAGCTTAACGACAGGGAGGGAGCTGTTTTTT.

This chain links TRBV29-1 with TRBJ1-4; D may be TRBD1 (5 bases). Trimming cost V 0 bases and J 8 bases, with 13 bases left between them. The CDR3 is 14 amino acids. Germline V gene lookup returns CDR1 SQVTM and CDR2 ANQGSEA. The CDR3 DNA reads TGCAGCGTTGAAGATAGGGGTGGTGGGGAAAAACTGTTTTTT. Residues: CSVEDRGGGEKLFF.

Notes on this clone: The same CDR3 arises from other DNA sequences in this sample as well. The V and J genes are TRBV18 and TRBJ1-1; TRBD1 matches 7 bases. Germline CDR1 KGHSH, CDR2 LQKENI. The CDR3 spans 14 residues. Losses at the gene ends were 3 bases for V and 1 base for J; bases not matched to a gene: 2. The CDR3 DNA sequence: TGTGCCAGCTCACCGGACAGGCAGAACACTGAAGCTTTCTTT. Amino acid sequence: CASSPDRQNTEAFF.

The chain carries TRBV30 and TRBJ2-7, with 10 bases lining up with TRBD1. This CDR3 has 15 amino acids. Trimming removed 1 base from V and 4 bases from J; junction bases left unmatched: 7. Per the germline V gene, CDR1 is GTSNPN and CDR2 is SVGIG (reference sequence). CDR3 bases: TGTGCCTGGAGTGCCGGGACAGGGGTACGGTACGAGCAGTACTTC. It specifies CAWSAGTGVRYEQYF.

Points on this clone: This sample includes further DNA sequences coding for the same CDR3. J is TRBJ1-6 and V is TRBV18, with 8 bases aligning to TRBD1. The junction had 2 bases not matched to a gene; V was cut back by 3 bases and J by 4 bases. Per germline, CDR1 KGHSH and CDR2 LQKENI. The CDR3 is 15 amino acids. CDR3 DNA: TGTGCCAGCTCACCGACAGGGGATTATAATTCACCCCTCCACTTT. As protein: CASSPTGDYNSPLHF.

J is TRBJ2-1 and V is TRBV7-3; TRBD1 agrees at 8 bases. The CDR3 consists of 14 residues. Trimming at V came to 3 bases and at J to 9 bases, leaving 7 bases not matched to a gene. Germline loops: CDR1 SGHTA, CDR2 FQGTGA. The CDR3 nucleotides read TGTGCCAGCAGCTTGACAGGGGATTGGAGTGAGCAGTTCTTC. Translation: CASSLTGDWSEQFF.

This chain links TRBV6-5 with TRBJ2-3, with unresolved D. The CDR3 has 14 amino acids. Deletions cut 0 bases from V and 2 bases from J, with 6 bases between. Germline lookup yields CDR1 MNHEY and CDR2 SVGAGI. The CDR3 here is CASSYSRPTDTQYF. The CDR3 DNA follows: TGTGCCAGCAGTTACTCGAGGCCCACAGATACGCAGTATTTT.

The CDR3 DNA reads TGCAGCGTTGACCCTAGCGGGATATACTCCAATGAGCAGTTCTTC. Protein sequence: CSVDPSGIYSNEQFF. J is TRBJ2-1 and V is TRBV29-1; 9 nucleotides align to TRBD2. Germline V gene data show CDR1 as SQVTM and CDR2 as ANQGSEA. V dropped 3 bases and J dropped 6; count of bases not matched to a gene: 9. There are 15 residues in the CDR3.